These 10 T cell receptor beta chains were all obtained from the same sample, sequenced in a study of shared clonotypes between healthy human individuals. Data came from immunoSEQ multiplex PCR; TCRdb stores just in-frame clones and leaves some out. The data show more than 1 million clones, approximately 78% seen once. The specimen was memory CD4+ T cells from PBMCs. Subset meaning: CD45RA-negative fraction. All receptors derive from a man aged 18-30 years in good health. Some clones in this sample may be carry-over from other donors' samples.

The chain couples TRBV27 to TRBJ1-5; TRBD1 agrees at 10 bases. Germline loops: CDR1 MNHEY, CDR2 SMNVEV (reference sequence). The length of the CDR3 is 20 residues. After removal of 2 bases from V and 2 bases from J, the junction contained 15 bases not matched to a gene. Here the CDR3 DNA reads TGTGCCAGCAGTTTAAGGTCTCCCGGGACAGGGGTTAGTGGCAATCAGCCCCAGCATTTT. It encodes CASSLRSPGTGVSGNQPQHF.

The rearrangement links TRBV4-2 to TRBJ2-7; TRBD1 is a possible D gene (6 bases). Trimming took 0 bases from V and 7 from J, leaving 10 bases between them. This CDR3 has 13 amino acids. The germline V gene has CDR1 LGHNA and CDR2 YNFKEQ. CDR3 residues: CASSQDNRDEQYF. As DNA, the CDR3 is TGTGCCAGCAGCCAAGATAACAGGGATGAGCAGTACTTC.

The chain employs TRBV18 and TRBJ2-5; 7 bases fit TRBD1. V was clipped by 5 bases and J by 5 bases; unmatched bases: 5. There are 13 residues in the CDR3. The germline CDR1 and CDR2 sequences are KGHSH and LQKENI. The CDR3 DNA reads as TGTGCCAGCTCATCGACAGGGTCGGAGACCCAGTACTTC. The encoded protein is CASSSTGSETQYF.

A note on this clone: This specimen includes other DNA sequences encoding the same CDR3. The rearrangement uses TRBV10-3 and TRBJ1-2; TRBD1 might be the D (5 bases). The CDR3 is 13 residues long. Trimming shortened V by 4 bases and J by 0 bases, and 6 bases separated the two germline ends. The V gene's germline CDR1 is ENHRY and CDR2 SYGVKD. The CDR3 loop is CAISGGANYGYTF. In DNA, the CDR3 is TGTGCCATCAGTGGGGGGGCTAACTATGGCTACACCTTC.

This clone was counted a few times. Other nucleotide sequences in the sample specify the same CDR3. The chain joins TRBV7-9 to TRBJ2-1; D not certain. Germline CDR1 SEHNR, CDR2 FQNEAQ (reference sequence). The CDR3 runs 13 residues. Trimming pared 5 bases from V and 7 bases from J, leaving 12 bases between. CDR3 sequence reads: CASSLGRVNEQFF. The DNA for the CDR3 is TGTGCCAGCAGCCTTGGACGAGTTAATGAGCAGTTCTTC.

This chain joins TRBV27 and TRBJ2-6; 8 bases align to TRBD1. CDR1 and CDR2 from the germline V gene are MNHEY and SMNVEV (reference sequence). The V segment lost 5 bases and the J segment 5 bases; nucleotides outside the gene matches: 5. The CDR3 length is 15 residues. The CDR3 coding sequence is TGTGCCAGCAGTCTTCAGGGGGCTTGGGCCAACGTCCTGACTTTC. It translates to CASSLQGAWANVLTF.

The chain couples TRBV19 to TRBJ1-2; D not resolved. The V gene lost 6 bases and the J gene lost 0 bases, with 14 bases spanning the gap. The CDR3 runs 15 residues. Germline CDR1 is LNHDA and CDR2 is SQIVND (reference sequence). The CDR3 region is CASRVITAANYGYTF. The CDR3 nucleotides are TGTGCCAGTAGGGTGATAACAGCAGCTAACTATGGCTACACCTTC. The complete variable domain, with remaining parts taken from reference TRBV19 and TRBJ1-2, reads DGGITQSPKYLFRKEGQNVTLSCEQNLNHDAMYWYRQDPGQGLRLIYYSQIVNDFQKGDIAEGYSVSREKKESFPLTVTSAQKNPTAFYLCASRVITAANYGYTFGSGTRLTVV.

The rearrangement links TRBV30 to TRBJ1-2; D is possibly TRBD1 (5 bases). This CDR3 contains 14 residues. V lost 0 bases to trimming and J lost 1 base, with 9 bases between them. Germline V gene data show CDR1 as GTSNPN and CDR2 as SVGIG (reference sequence). This CDR3 reads CAWSVWQGNYGYTF. CDR3 DNA sequence: TGTGCCTGGAGTGTTTGGCAGGGTAACTATGGCTACACCTTC.

The chain is built from TRBV7-9 and TRBJ1-5, with D perhaps matching TRBD1 (6 bases). V was trimmed by 4 bases and J by 3 bases, leaving 10 bases between them. The CDR3 has 14 amino acids. The germline gives CDR1 SEHNR, CDR2 FQNEAQ (reference sequence). CDR3 sequence: CASSWGGLNQPQHF. In nucleotides, the CDR3 is TGTGCCAGCAGCTGGGGGGGCCTCAATCAGCCCCAGCATTTT.

This sequence joins TRBV4-3 and TRBJ1-2, with 9 bases fitting TRBD1. Germline lookup yields CDR1 LGHNA and CDR2 YSLEER. The CDR3 extends over 16 amino acids. J lost 5 bases, V lost 2 bases, and 9 bases had no gene match. CDR3 loop: CASSQFPPGQGYGYTF. The CDR3 DNA follows: TGCGCCAGCAGCCAATTCCCCCCGGGACAGGGATATGGCTACACCTTC.